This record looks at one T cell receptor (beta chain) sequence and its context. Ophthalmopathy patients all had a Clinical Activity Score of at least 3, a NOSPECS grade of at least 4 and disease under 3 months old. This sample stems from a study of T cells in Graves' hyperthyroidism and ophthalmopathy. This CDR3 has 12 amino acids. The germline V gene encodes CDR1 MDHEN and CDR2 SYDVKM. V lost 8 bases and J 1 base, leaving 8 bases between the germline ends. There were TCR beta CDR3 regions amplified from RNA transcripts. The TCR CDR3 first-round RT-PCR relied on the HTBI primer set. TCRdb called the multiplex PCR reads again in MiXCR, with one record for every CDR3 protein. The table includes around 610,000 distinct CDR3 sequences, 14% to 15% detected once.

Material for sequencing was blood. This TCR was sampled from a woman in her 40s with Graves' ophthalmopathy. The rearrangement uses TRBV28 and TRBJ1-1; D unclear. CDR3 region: CASGEANTEAFF. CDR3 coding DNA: TGTGCCAGCGGGGAGGCGAACACTGAAGCTTTCTTT.